These 14 T cell receptor beta chains originate from one sample sequenced in a study of T cell responses to AZD1222 COVID-19 vaccine. Libraries were prepared by immunoSEQ multiplex PCR; TCRdb keeps only in-frame clonotypes and omits some of them. The sample shows some 150,000 clones, 80% to 95% of them seen only once. The sequencing here drew on peripheral blood, taken on day 0 of AZD1222 vaccination. The receptors were gathered from an adult in good health.

This clone appeared once. V usage is TRBV6-5 and J usage is TRBJ2-3, with D possibly being TRBD1 (5 bases). Germline assignment: CDR1 MNHEY and CDR2 SVGAGI. Between the trimmed V and J ends, which lost 6 bases and 4 bases, there was a span of 14 bases. The CDR3 is made up of 14 amino acids. CDR3 sequence (DNA): TGTGCCAGCAGCACAGGCGGATTGGCAGATACGCAGTATTTT. This encodes CASSTGGLADTQYF.

The CDR3 loop is CASSYAANHGSTEAFF. The CDR3 DNA reads as TGTGCCAGCAGTTACGCGGCAAATCATGGTAGCACTGAAGCTTTCTTT. V usage is TRBV6-5 and J usage is TRBJ1-1; D call uncertain. CDR3 length: 16 residues. Germline loops: CDR1 MNHEY, CDR2 SVGAGI. V was cut by 2 bases and J by 4 bases, with 17 bases left in between.

The V call is TRBV11-2, the J call TRBJ1-2; D unresolved. CDR1 is SGHAT and CDR2 is FQNNGV in the germline V gene. Trimming pared 5 bases from V and 0 bases from J, leaving 4 bases between. This CDR3 has 12 amino acids. The CDR3 spells CASSTANYGYTF. CDR3 DNA sequence: TGTGCCAGCAGCACCGCTAACTATGGCTACACCTTC.

The CDR3 nucleotides read TGCGCCAGCAGCCCAAGGAGGGGCCATGAGCAGTTCTTC. Its translation is CASSPRRGHEQFF. This sequence joins TRBV5-1 and TRBJ2-1; TRBD2 is a possible D gene (6 bases). This CDR3 is built from 13 residues. Per germline, CDR1 SGHRS and CDR2 YFSETQ. V lost 4 bases to trimming and J lost 8 bases, with 13 bases between them.

The J gene is TRBJ1-3, the V gene TRBV15; 8 positions agree with TRBD1. This CDR3 is built from 14 residues. Germline V gives CDR1 LNHNV, CDR2 YYDKDF (reference sequence). With 3 bases clipped from V and 7 bases from J, the junction kept 5 bases outside the gene matches. CDR3 DNA: TGTGCCACCAGCAGGCGGACAGGGAAGAACACCATATATTTT. It codes for CATSRRTGKNTIYF.

The chain combines TRBV12-3 or TRBV12-4 with TRBJ1-1; D call uncertain. Trimming stripped 3 bases from V and 4 bases from J, with 9 bases between. This CDR3 contains 13 residues. The CDR3 loop is CASSFDWRTEAFF. The CDR3 region has the DNA TGTGCCAGCAGTTTTGACTGGCGCACTGAAGCTTTCTTT.

The chain has TRBV7-7 and TRBJ2-5; 7 bases fit TRBD1. CDR3 length: 14 amino acids. Trimming cost V 6 bases and J 5 bases; bases outside gene matches: 9. Germline lookup yields CDR1 SSHAT and CDR2 FNYEAQ (reference sequence). DNA of the CDR3: TGTGCCAGCAGTTCGACAGGGTTCGGCGAGACCCAGTACTTC. Its protein product is CASSSTGFGETQYF.

The V and J genes are TRBV5-4 and TRBJ2-1; D gene uncertain. Germline V gene lookup returns CDR1 SGHNT and CDR2 YYREEE (reference sequence). V lost 4 bases to trimming and J lost 6 bases, with 20 bases between them. The CDR3 has 16 residues. CDR3 in DNA: TGTGCCAGCAGCCCATCGGCCCTAGAGCCTGTCAATGAGCAGTTCTTC. Protein sequence: CASSPSALEPVNEQFF.

The CDR3 sequence: CASSLADSAGNYEQYF. The CDR3 region has the DNA TGTGCCAGCAGCTTAGCGGATAGCGCAGGGAACTACGAGCAGTACTTC. V is TRBV7-6 and J is TRBJ2-7; D possibly uses TRBD1 or TRBD2 (5 bases each). Germline V gives CDR1 SGHVS, CDR2 FNYEAQ. V was trimmed by 0 bases and J by 3 bases, leaving 15 bases between them. The CDR3 is 16 residues long. The variable domain in full, with the rest retrieved from reference TRBV7-6 and TRBJ2-7, is GAGVSQSPRYKVTKRGQDVALRCDPISGHVSLYWYRQALGQGPEFLTYFNYEAQQDKSGLPNDRFSAERPEGSISTLTIQRTEQRDSAMYRCASSLADSAGNYEQYFGPGTRLTVT.

In this sample, this clone turned up once. J is TRBJ1-1 and V is TRBV5-1; D is possibly TRBD1 (6 bases). CDR1 is SGHRS and CDR2 is YFSETQ in the germline V gene. V lost 0 bases to trimming and J lost 2 bases, with 11 bases between them. The CDR3 length is 15 residues. CDR3 in amino acids: CASSLGLTGNTEAFF. Here the CDR3 DNA reads TGCGCCAGCAGCTTGGGGCTGACAGGCAACACTGAAGCTTTCTTT.

This clone appeared once. V and J are TRBV6-5 and TRBJ1-2; a weak D match, TRBD1 (5 bases). The germline gives CDR1 MNHEY, CDR2 SVGAGI. Trimming left V 6 bases short and J 4 bases short, with 12 bases between. The length of the CDR3 is 13 residues. The CDR3 nucleotides read TGTGCCAGCAGGCTAGGGACTTCCTATGGCTACACCTTC. This encodes CASRLGTSYGYTF.

The CDR3 DNA sequence: TGCGCCAGCAGCCAAGGGACAGGGGGGGGAGAGGAGCAGTTCTTC. It codes for CASSQGTGGGEEQFF. The gene calls are TRBV4-1 and TRBJ2-1, with 10 bases lining up with TRBD1. V trimming: 1 base; J trimming: 10 bases; junction bases outside the gene matches: 7. Germline CDR1 and CDR2: MGHRA and YSYEKL. This CDR3 spans 15 amino acids.

The V and J genes are TRBV7-9 and TRBJ2-2; tentative D call: TRBD1 (7 bases). The CDR3 contains 15 residues. Deletions cut 3 bases from V and 3 bases from J, with 11 bases between. Germline V gene data show CDR1 as SEHNR and CDR2 as FQNEAQ (reference sequence). The CDR3 is CASSLGGQYTGELFF. The CDR3 region has the DNA TGTGCCAGCAGCTTGGGGGGACAGTACACCGGGGAGCTGTTTTTT.

This clone was seen just once. V and J are TRBV6-5 and TRBJ2-5, with 11 bases identical to TRBD2. The germline V gene encodes CDR1 MNHEY and CDR2 SVGAGI. The CDR3 is made up of 15 amino acids. J gave up 5 bases and V 5 bases, and 7 bases lay outside the gene matches. CDR3 nucleotide sequence: TGTGCCAGCAGTACACCGGGACTAGCGGACGAGACCCAGTACTTC. This translates into CASSTPGLADETQYF.